The 17 T cell receptor beta chains in this list originate from one sample, sequenced in a study of CXCR3-negative and CXCR3-positive naive CD8 T cells. TRB cDNA was prepared as libraries by UMI-labeled 5' RACE. TCRdb re-called the 5' RACE reads and catalogs CDR3 proteins one per entry, DNA excluded. Found here are about 92,000 distinct CDR3 sequences; the top ten clones hold around 1.5%. The sequenced sample consisted of naive CXCR3- CD8+ T cells from blood. Subset of the sample: CD45RO-CCR7+CD27+CD95- naive CD8+ T cells lacking CXCR3 (TNR3-). These receptor sequences come from a human donor in good health. Some clones in this sample may be carry-over from other donors' samples.

V is TRBV3-2 and J is TRBJ2-3; the D gene TCRdb calls, TRBD1, cannot be checked with no DNA. TRBV3-2 is given as a pseudogene. The CDR3 length is 15 residues. The CDR3 spells CASSSHGTAEDTQYF.

The CDR3 protein is CASSTVEGHMGQTGNTIYF. The rearrangement uses TRBV11-2 and TRBJ1-3; TCRdb returns TRBD1, unconfirmable since there is no DNA. Germline V lookup: CDR1 SGHAT, CDR2 FQNNGV. This CDR3 has 19 amino acids.

The chain employs TRBV19 and TRBJ1-2; TCRdb proposes TRBD1, but this gene call is untestable without DNA. Germline CDR1 is LNHDA and CDR2 is SQIVND (reference sequence). This CDR3 spans 14 amino acids. The CDR3 sequence: CASSIGTANYGYTF.

The CDR3 is CSVESGVATYEQYF. The rearrangement uses TRBV29-1 and TRBJ2-7; TCRdb outputs TRBD2, but without DNA this stays unchecked. The germline V gene encodes CDR1 SQVTM and CDR2 ANQGSEA. This CDR3 region has 14 residues.

This chain links TRBV6-2 or TRBV6-3 with TRBJ2-7. CDR1 is MNHEY, CDR2 SVGEGT, per germline. The length of the CDR3 is 14 residues. Here the CDR3 reads CASSYLDSPYEQYF.

The V gene is TRBV3-1, the J gene TRBJ2-1; checking the TCRdb D call of TRBD1 is not possible without DNA. Germline values: CDR1 LGHDT, CDR2 YNNKEL (reference sequence). The CDR3 loop spans 18 amino acids. CDR3 residues: CASSQEHIEGVPYNEQFF.

The J gene is TRBJ2-1, the V gene TRBV29-1; TCRdb indicates TRBD2, and absent DNA this call remains unverified. CDR3 length equals 14 residues. Looked up from germline, CDR1 is SQVTM and CDR2 is ANQGSEA. CDR3 residues: CSVSTSGYNNEQFF.

The chain recombines TRBV6-5 with TRBJ2-5. Germline CDR1 reads MNHEY; CDR2 reads SVGAGI. The CDR3 contains 13 residues. The CDR3 loop is CASLDGRQETQYF.

The chain links TRBV20-1 to TRBJ2-1; TCRdb calls TRBD2, which cannot be checked without DNA. The CDR3 has 16 amino acids. Germline assignment: CDR1 DFQATT and CDR2 SNEGSKA (reference sequence). This CDR3 reads CSARDLMGTSYNEQFF.

CDR3 sequence reads: CATSGTDYNEQLF. The V call is TRBV15, the J call TRBJ2-1; as DNA is missing, the TRBD1 call by TCRdb cannot be tested. Germline lookup yields CDR1 LNHNV and CDR2 YYDKDF (reference sequence). The CDR3 totals 13 residues.

The V call is TRBV15, the J call TRBJ2-2; TCRdb picks TRBD1, but there is no DNA to check that call. Germline assignment: CDR1 LNHNV and CDR2 YYDKDF (reference sequence). CDR3 length: 16 amino acids. CDR3 sequence reads: CATSRLGQGITGELFF.

The rearrangement links TRBV27 to TRBJ2-1; there is no DNA to check the TCRdb D call of TRBD1. Germline CDR1 reads MNHEY; CDR2 reads SMNVEV (reference sequence). This CDR3 is built from 14 residues. The CDR3 is CASSQIDRNNEQFF.

This rearrangement joins TRBV25-1 to TRBJ2-1; absent DNA, TCRdb's TRBD1 call cannot be checked. This CDR3 is 15 amino acids long. Looked up from germline, CDR1 is MGHDK and CDR2 is SYGVNS. CDR3 amino acids: CASSASGQGAIEQFF.

This sequence joins TRBV29-1 and TRBJ2-3; TCRdb's D call, TRBD1, is unchecked because there is no DNA. This CDR3 has 15 amino acids. Per the germline V gene, CDR1 is SQVTM and CDR2 is ANQGSEA. This CDR3 is CSVGFGTFSTDTQYF.

This chain's CDR3 is CASSRTSGGYNEQFF. The chain recombines TRBV12-3 or TRBV12-4 with TRBJ2-1; TCRdb gives TRBD2 as the D gene, but with no DNA this cannot be confirmed. This CDR3 is 15 amino acids long.

The chain carries TRBV7-2 and TRBJ2-1. This CDR3 comprises 16 residues. Germline V gene data show CDR1 as SGHTA and CDR2 as FQGNSA. The CDR3: CASSSGTIFSYNEQFF.

The chain employs TRBV18 and TRBJ2-7; the TCRdb D gene call, TRBD1, has no DNA to confirm it. The CDR3 covers 14 residues. Per germline, CDR1 KGHSH and CDR2 LQKENI. The CDR3 is CASSPSYPPDEQYF.